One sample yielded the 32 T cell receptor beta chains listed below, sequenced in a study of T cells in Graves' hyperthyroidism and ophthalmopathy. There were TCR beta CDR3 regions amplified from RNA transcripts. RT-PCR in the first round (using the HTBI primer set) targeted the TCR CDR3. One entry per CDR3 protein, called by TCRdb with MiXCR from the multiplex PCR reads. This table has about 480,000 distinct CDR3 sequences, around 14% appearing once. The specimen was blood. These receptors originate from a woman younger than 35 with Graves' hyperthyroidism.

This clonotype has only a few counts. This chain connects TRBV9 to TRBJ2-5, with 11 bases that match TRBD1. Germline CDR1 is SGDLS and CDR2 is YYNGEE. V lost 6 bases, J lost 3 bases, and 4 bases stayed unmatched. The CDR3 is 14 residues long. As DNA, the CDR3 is TGTGCCAGCAACCGGGACAGGGGGGAAGAGACCCAGTACTTC. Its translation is CASNRDRGEETQYF.

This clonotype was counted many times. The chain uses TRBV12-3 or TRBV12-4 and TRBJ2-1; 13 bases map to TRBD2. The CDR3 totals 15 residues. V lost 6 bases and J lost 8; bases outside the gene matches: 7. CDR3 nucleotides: TGTGCCAGCAGAGCCGGGACTAGCGGGATCGATGAGCAGTTCTTC. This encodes CASRAGTSGIDEQFF.

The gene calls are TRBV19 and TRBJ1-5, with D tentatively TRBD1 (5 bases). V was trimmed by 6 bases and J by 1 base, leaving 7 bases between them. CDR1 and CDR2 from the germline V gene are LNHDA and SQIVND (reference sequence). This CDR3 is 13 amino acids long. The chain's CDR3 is CASREGSNQPQHF. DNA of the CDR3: TGTGCCAGTAGAGAGGGGAGCAATCAGCCCCAGCATTTT.

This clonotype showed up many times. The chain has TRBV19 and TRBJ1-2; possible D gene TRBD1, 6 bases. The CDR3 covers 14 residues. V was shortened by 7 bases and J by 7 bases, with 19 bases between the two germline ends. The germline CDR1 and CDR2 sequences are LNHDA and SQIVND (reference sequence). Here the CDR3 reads CASNPDRNLFGYTF. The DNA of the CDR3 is TGTGCCAGTAATCCCGACAGGAATCTTTTTGGCTACACCTTC.

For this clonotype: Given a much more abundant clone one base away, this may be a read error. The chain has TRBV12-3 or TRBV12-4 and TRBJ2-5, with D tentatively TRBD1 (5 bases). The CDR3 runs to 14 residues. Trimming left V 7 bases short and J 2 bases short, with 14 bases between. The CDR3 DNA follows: TGTGCCAGCAACCTCCAGGGAACTCAAGAGACCCAGTACTTC. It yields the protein CASNLQGTQETQYF.

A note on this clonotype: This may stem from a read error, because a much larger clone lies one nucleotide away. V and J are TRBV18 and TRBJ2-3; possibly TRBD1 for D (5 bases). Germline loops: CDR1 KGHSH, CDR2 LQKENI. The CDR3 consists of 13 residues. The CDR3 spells CASFTRVTYTQYF. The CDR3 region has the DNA TGTGCCAGCTTCACCAGGGTCACATATACGCAGTATTTT.

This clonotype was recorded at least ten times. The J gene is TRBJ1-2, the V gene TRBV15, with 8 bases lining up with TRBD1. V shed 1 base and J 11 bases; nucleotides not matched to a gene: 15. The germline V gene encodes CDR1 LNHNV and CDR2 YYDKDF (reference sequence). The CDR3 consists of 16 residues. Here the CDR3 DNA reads TGTGCCACCAGCAGAGTATTTTTCAGGGGGCGAGGTCGGTACACCTTC. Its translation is CATSRVFFRGRGRYTF.

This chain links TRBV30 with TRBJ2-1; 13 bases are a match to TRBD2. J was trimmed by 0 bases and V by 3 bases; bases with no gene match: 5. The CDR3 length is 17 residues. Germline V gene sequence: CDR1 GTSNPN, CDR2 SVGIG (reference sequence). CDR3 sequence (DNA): TGTGCCTGGAGATATAGGACTAGCGGGAGCTCCTACAATGAGCAGTTCTTC. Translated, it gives CAWRYRTSGSSYNEQFF.

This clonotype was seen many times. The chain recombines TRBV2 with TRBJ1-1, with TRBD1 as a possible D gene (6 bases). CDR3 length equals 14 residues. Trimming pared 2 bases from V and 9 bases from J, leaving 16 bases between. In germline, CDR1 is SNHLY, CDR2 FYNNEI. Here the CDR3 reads CASSERGTPPQAFF. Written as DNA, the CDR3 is TGTGCCAGCAGTGAAAGGGGGACTCCTCCGCAAGCTTTCTTT.

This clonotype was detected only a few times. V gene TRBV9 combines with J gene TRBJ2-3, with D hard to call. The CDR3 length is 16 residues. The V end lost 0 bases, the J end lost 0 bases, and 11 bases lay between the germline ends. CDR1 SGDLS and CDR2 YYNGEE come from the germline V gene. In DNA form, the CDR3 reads TGTGCCAGCAGCGTAGAGGCAGACACTAGCACAGATACGCAGTATTTT. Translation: CASSVEADTSTDTQYF.

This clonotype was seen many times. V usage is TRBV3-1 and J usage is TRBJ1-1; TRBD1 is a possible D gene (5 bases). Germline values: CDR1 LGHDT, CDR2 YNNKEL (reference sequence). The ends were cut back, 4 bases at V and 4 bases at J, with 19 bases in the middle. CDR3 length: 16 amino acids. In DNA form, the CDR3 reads TGTGCCAGCAGCCCAGTGGGGGGTAGGGTTAGCACTGAAGCTTTCTTT. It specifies CASSPVGGRVSTEAFF.

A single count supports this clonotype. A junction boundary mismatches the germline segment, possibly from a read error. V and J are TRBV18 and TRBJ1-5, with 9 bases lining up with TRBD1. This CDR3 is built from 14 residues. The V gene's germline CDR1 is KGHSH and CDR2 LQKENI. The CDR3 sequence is CASSPGQGHQPRHF. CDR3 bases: TGTGCCAGCTCACCTGGACAGGGGCATCAGCCCCGGCATTTT.

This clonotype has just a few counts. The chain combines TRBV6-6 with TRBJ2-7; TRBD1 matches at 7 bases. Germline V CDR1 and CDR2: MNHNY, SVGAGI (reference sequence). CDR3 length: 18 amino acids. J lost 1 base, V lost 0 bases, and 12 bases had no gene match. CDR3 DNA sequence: TGTGCCAGCAGTTACTCCCCACCGACAGGGACCTTTTCCTACGAGCAGTACTTC. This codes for CASSYSPPTGTFSYEQYF.

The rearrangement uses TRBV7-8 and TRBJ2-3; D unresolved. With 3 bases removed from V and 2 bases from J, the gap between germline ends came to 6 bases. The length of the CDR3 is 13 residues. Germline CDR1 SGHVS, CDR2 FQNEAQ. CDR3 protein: CASSFIHTDTQYF. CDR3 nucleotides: TGTGCCAGCAGCTTTATACACACAGATACGCAGTATTTT.

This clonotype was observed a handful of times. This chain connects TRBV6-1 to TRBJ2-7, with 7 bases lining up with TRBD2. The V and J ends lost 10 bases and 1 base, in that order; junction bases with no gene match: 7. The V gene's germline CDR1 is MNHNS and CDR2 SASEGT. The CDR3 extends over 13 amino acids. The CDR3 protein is CATTTSASYEQYF. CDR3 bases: TGTGCCACCACTACTAGCGCGTCCTACGAGCAGTACTTC.

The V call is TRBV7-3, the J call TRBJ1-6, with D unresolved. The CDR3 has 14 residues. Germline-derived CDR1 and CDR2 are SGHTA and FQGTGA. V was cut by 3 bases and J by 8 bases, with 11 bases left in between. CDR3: CASSLRGMDSPLHF. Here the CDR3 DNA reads TGTGCCAGCAGCTTGCGTGGGATGGATTCACCCCTCCACTTT. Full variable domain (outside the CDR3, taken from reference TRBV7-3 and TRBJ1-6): GAGVSQTPSNKVTEKGKYVELRCDPISGHTALYWYRQSLGQGPEFLIYFQGTGAADDSGLPNDRFFAVRPEGSVSTLKIQRTERGDSAVYLCASSLRGMDSPLHFGNGTRLTVT.

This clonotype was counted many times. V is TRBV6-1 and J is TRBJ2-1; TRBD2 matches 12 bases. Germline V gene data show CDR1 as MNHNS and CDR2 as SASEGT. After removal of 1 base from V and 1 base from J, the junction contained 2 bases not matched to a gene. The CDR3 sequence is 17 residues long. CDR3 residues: CASSEGLAGVSYNEQFF. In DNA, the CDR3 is TGTGCCAGCAGTGAAGGACTAGCGGGAGTATCCTACAATGAGCAGTTCTTC.

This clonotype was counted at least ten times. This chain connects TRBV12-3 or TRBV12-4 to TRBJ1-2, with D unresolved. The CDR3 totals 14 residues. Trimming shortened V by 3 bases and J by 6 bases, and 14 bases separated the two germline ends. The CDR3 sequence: CASSLSFGVDGYTF. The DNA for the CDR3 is TGTGCCAGCAGTTTGAGTTTCGGGGTGGATGGCTACACCTTC.

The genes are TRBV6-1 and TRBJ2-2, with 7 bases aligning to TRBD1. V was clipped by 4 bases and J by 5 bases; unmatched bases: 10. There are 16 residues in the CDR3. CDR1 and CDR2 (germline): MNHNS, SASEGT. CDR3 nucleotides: TGTGCCAGCAGTGGTGATAAGGGGGCAAGTACCGGGGAGCTGTTTTTT. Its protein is CASSGDKGASTGELFF.

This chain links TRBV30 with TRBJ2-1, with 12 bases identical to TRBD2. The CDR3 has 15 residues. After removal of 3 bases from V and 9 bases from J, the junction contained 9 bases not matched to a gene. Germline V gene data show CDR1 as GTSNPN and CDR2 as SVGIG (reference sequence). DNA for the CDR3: TGTGCCTGGAGCGACCTAGCGGGAGGGCCGGTTGAGCAGTTCTTC. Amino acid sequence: CAWSDLAGGPVEQFF.

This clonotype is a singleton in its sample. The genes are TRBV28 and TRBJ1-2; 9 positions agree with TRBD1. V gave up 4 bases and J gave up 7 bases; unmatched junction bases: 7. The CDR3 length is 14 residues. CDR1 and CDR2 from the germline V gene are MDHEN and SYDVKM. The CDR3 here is CASSSPDRGSGYTF. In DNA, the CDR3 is TGTGCCAGCAGTTCCCCGGACAGGGGAAGTGGCTACACCTTC.

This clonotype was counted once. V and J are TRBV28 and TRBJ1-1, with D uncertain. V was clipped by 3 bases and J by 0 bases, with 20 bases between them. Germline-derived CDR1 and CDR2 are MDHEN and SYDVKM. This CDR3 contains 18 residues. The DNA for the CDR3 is TGTGCCAGCAGTTTTCCTTGGGATACAGTGAGAATGAACACTGAAGCTTTCTTT. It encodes CASSFPWDTVRMNTEAFF. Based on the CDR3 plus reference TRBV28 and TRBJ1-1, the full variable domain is DVKVTQSSRYLVKRTGEKVFLECVQDMDHENMFWYRQDPGLGLRLIYFSYDVKMKEKGDIPEGYSVSREKKERFSLILESASTNQTSMYLCASSFPWDTVRMNTEAFFGQGTRLTVV.

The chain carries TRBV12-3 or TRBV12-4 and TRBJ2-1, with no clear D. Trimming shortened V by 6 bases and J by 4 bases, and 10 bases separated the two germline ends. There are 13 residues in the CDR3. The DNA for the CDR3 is TGTGCCAGCAGACCTATCGGGTACAATGAGCAGTTCTTC. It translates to CASRPIGYNEQFF.

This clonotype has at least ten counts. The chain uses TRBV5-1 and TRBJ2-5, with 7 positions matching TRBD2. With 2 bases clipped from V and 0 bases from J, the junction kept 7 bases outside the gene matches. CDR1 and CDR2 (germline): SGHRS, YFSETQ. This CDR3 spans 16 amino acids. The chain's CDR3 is CASSFMAGEDQETQYF. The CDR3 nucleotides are TGCGCCAGCAGCTTCATGGCGGGAGAAGACCAAGAGACCCAGTACTTC.

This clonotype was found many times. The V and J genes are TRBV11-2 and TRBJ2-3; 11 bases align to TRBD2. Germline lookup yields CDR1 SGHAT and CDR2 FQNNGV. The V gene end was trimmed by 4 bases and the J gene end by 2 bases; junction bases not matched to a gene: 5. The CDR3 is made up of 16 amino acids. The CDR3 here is CASSSRLAGNTDTQYF. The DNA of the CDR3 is TGTGCCAGCAGCTCCAGACTAGCGGGGAACACAGATACGCAGTATTTT.

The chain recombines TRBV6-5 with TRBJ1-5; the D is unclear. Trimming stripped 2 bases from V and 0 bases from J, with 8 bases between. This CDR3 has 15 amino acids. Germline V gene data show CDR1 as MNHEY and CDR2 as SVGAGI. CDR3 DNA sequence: TGTGCCAGCAGTTACGGGCAGTATAGCAATCAGCCCCAGCATTTT. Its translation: CASSYGQYSNQPQHF.

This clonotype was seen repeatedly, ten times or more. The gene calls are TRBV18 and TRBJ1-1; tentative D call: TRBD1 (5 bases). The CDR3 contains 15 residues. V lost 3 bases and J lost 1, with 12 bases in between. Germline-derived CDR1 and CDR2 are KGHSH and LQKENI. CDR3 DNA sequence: TGTGCCAGCTCACCTACCCCAGGGCCGAACACTGAAGCTTTCTTT. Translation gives CASSPTPGPNTEAFF. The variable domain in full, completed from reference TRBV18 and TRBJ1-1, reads NAGVMQNPRHLVRRRGQEARLRCSPMKGHSHVYWYRQLPEEGLKFMVYLQKENIIDESGMPKERFSAEFPKEGPSILRIQQVVRGDSAAYFCASSPTPGPNTEAFFGQGTRLTVV.

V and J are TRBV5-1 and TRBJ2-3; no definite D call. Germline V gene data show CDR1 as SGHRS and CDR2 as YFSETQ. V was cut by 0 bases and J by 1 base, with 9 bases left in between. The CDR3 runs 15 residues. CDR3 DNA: TGCGCCAGCAGCTTGGAACGGTACGGCACAGATACGCAGTATTTT. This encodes CASSLERYGTDTQYF.

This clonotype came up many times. CDR3 nucleotides: TGTGCCAGCAGCGTACAACAGGGGGCAAAGGGTGAAGCTTTCTTT. This sequence encodes CASSVQQGAKGEAFF. The chain is built from TRBV14 and TRBJ1-1; 9 nucleotides agree with TRBD1. CDR1 and CDR2 (germline): SGHDN, FVKESK. The junction had 11 bases not matched to a gene; V was cut back by 5 bases and J by 7 bases. CDR3 length: 15 residues.

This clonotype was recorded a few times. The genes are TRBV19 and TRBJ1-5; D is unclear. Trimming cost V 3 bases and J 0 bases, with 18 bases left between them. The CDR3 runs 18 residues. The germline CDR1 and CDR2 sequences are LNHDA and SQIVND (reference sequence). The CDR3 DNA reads TGTGCCAGTAGTATCCTCCTGCTTACTTGGGATAGCAATCAGCCCCAGCATTTT. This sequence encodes CASSILLLTWDSNQPQHF.

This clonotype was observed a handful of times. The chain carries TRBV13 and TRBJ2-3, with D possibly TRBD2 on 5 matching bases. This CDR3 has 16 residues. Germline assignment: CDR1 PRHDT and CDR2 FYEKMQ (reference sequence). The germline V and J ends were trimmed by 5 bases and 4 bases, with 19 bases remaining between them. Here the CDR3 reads CASSQGWVPDSDTQYF. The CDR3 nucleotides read TGTGCCAGCAGCCAAGGGTGGGTCCCGGACTCAGATACGCAGTATTTT.

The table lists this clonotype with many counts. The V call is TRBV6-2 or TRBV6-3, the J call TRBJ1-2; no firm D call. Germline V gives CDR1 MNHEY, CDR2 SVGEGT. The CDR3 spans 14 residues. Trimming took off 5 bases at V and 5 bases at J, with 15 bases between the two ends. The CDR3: CASSIDPDTYGYTF. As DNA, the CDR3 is TGTGCCAGCAGTATTGATCCTGACACTTATGGCTACACCTTC.